One sample yielded the 9 T cell receptor beta chains listed below, sequenced in a study of T cell repertoires in aging, cancer and after chemotherapy. TCR beta rearrangements were amplified from peripheral blood genomic DNA. Multiplex touch-down PCR with TRB-A/B primers amplified rearranged V-D-J TRB sequences. TCRdb independently ran MiXCR on the multiplex PCR reads; one entry per CDR3 protein. This sample has about 1,400 distinct CDR3 sequences, with around a quarter found just once. The sequenced sample consisted of blood. These TCRs come from a human donor with a blood cancer.

This clonotype is classed as medium-sized (0.01 to 0.1%). The chain recombines TRBV6-1 with TRBJ1-5; D remains unclear. Germline assignment: CDR1 MNHNS and CDR2 SASEGT. V was trimmed by 2 bases and J by 7 bases, leaving 9 bases between them. There are 13 residues in the CDR3. CDR3 in amino acids: CASSEQEWQPQHF. The CDR3 region has the DNA TGTGCCAGCAGTGAACAGGAGTGGCAGCCCCAGCATTTT.

This clonotype is classed as medium-sized. The chain joins TRBV7-2 to TRBJ1-2, with D unresolved. V was trimmed by 4 bases and J by 8 bases, leaving 11 bases between them. There are 12 residues in the CDR3. In germline, CDR1 is SGHTA, CDR2 FQGNSA. The CDR3 is CASSWYSVGYTF. CDR3 nucleotide sequence: TGTGCCAGCAGCTGGTACAGCGTCGGCTACACCTTC.

By sample share, this clonotype is large. The V and J genes are TRBV18 and TRBJ2-1, with 8 bases fitting TRBD1. Germline V lookup: CDR1 KGHSH, CDR2 LQKENI. V dropped 1 base and J dropped 6; count of bases not matched to a gene: 8. The CDR3 runs to 16 residues. The CDR3 bases are TGTGCCAGCTCACCACTTCCTCCAGGGACAGGCAATGAGCAGTTCTTC. It codes for CASSPLPPGTGNEQFF.

The V gene is TRBV6-2 or TRBV6-3, the J gene TRBJ1-2; 7 nucleotides match TRBD1. Trimming cost V 2 bases and J 0 bases; bases outside gene matches: 3. CDR1 is MNHEY, CDR2 SVGEGT, per germline. The CDR3 loop spans 15 amino acids. The CDR3 DNA reads as TGTGCCAGCAGTTACCCGGACAGGTCTAACTATGGCTACACCTTC. It codes for CASSYPDRSNYGYTF.

This clonotype is categorized as medium-sized. V is TRBV19 and J is TRBJ1-2; 8 bases align to TRBD1. V shed 1 base, J shed 8 bases, and the junction held 3 bases outside the gene matches. This CDR3 has 13 residues. Germline CDR1 and CDR2: LNHDA and SQIVND (reference sequence). The CDR3 bases are TGTGCCAGTAGTATAGGACAGGGGATGGGCTACACCTTC. This codes for CASSIGQGMGYTF.

The chain uses TRBV4-2 and TRBJ2-7, with D hard to call. Germline CDR1 and CDR2: LGHNA and YNFKEQ. V lost 4 bases and J 0 bases, leaving 10 bases between the germline ends. The CDR3 covers 14 residues. The CDR3: CASSLASGSYEQYV. The DNA for the CDR3 is TGTGCCAGCAGCCTCGCGAGTGGCTCCTACGAGCAGTACGTC.

Notes on this clonotype: A much larger clonotype is one base distant, so this may be a read error. The genes are TRBV18 and TRBJ1-1, with D possibly TRBD1 on 5 matching bases. In germline, CDR1 is KGHSH, CDR2 LQKENI. The CDR3 length is 13 residues. The CDR3, as DNA: TGTTCCAGCTCGCAGGGACCTGTCACTGAAGCTTTCTTT. Its translation: CSSSQGPVTEAFF.

The chain is built from TRBV7-7 and TRBJ2-2; 8 bases map to TRBD1. The trim removed 5 bases at V and 6 bases at J, leaving 5 bases unmatched. The CDR3 totals 14 residues. Per the germline V gene, CDR1 is SSHAT and CDR2 is FNYEAQ (reference sequence). The CDR3 DNA sequence: TGTGCCAGCAGCCCGACAGGGGAAGCCGGGGAGCTGTTTTTT. This sequence encodes CASSPTGEAGELFF.

In this sample, this clonotype is medium-sized (0.01 to 0.1%). The genes are TRBV19 and TRBJ1-1; 9 positions agree with TRBD1. Trimming cost V 7 bases and J 2 bases; bases outside gene matches: 11. This CDR3 spans 16 amino acids. Germline V gene sequence: CDR1 LNHDA, CDR2 SQIVND (reference sequence). CDR3 DNA: TGTGCCAGTAACCGGAGAAGGGACAGGGCTAACACTGAAGCTTTCTTT. This encodes CASNRRRDRANTEAFF.